These T cell receptor beta chains were read from a single sample in a study of T cells in Graves' hyperthyroidism and ophthalmopathy. TCRdb itself ran the multiplex PCR reads through MiXCR, one entry per CDR3 protein. The data hold 300,000 to 450,000 distinct CDR3 sequences, with approximately 15% observed a single time. Sequenced: blood. The receptors here all came from an older woman with Graves' hyperthyroidism. CDR3s include the opening cysteine and the closing phenylalanine or tryptophan. D genes are given only for firm matches. Rows may omit the clone size; those that give it use once, few, many or a size class.

many	TRBV30	TRBJ1-6	-	TGTGCCTGGAGTGCGGCCGGTCTGAAACCCCTCCACTTT	CAWSAAGLKPLHF
few	TRBV12-3/TRBV12-4	TRBJ1-4	-	TGTGCCAGCAGTTTAGGGGACGCCGGGGGTCAGGAAAAACTGTTTTTT	CASSLGDAGGQEKLFF
many	TRBV4-1	TRBJ1-3	-	TGCGCCAGCAGCCAAGAAGGCACACCTGGAAACACCATATATTTT	CASSQEGTPGNTIYF
many	TRBV28	TRBJ2-5	-	TGTGCCAGCCTCGGGACCCCTAGGACCCAGTACTTC	CASLGTPRTQYF
many	TRBV2	TRBJ1-1	-	TGTGCCAGCACCTTAGAAAGTGGACAAAGGACTGAAGCTTTCTTT	CASTLESGQRTEAFF
-	TRBV3-1	TRBJ1-5	-	TGTGCCAGCAGCCAAGATCTCGGTTGGGGGCGGAGGGTATGGAGCAATCAGCCCCAGCATTTT	CASSQDLGWGRRVWSNQPQHF
few	TRBV4-1	TRBJ2-7	-	TGCGCCAGCAGCCAAGATCCTTTTACGGAGCAGTACTTC	CASSQDPFTEQYF
many	TRBV28	TRBJ2-1	-	TGTGCCAGCAGTACCCGGGACGGTAGCTCCTACAATGAGCAGTTCTTC	CASSTRDGSSYNEQFF
many	TRBV11-2	TRBJ2-3	-	TGTGCCAGCAGCTTACGCCAGGGGCGGGACACAGATACGCAGTATTTT	CASSLRQGRDTDTQYF
many	TRBV27	TRBJ1-6	-	TGTGCCAGCAGTGGGTCGAATGGGAATTCACCCCTCCACTTT	CASSGSNGNSPLHF
-	TRBV10-1	TRBJ2-3	-	TGCGCCAGCAGTGAGCGGGAGTACGGCACAGATACGCAGTATTTT	CASSEREYGTDTQYF
few	TRBV10-1	TRBJ2-3	-	TGCGCCAGCAGTACTACAGGGTCAGATACGCAGTATTTT	CASSTTGSDTQYF
-	TRBV6-5	TRBJ2-2	TRBD2	TGTGCCAGCAGTTACTCTCTGGCGGGAGCTACCGGGGAGCTGTTTTTT	CASSYSLAGATGELFF
many	TRBV12-3/TRBV12-4	TRBJ1-4	-	TGTGCCAGCACCCCGGGAAGGAGGAATGAAAAACTGTTTTTT	CASTPGRRNEKLFF
many	TRBV20-1	TRBJ1-4	TRBD1	TGCAGTGCTGAGACAGGGGGTTCGGCTAATGAAAAACTGTTTTTT	CSAETGGSANEKLFF
many	TRBV5-5	TRBJ1-2	-	TGTGCCAGCACCGACCTCGGGGCTTCGGGCTATGGCTACACCTTC	CASTDLGASGYGYTF
many	TRBV6-1	TRBJ2-7	TRBD1	TGTGCCAGCAGGTCGACAGGGAGCTACGAGCAGTACTTC	CASRSTGSYEQYF
many	TRBV7-9	TRBJ2-7	-	TGTGCCAGCAGCACCTGGGACTCGGGAAGCTCCTACGAGCAGTACTTC	CASSTWDSGSSYEQYF
many	TRBV20-1	TRBJ2-3	-	TGCAGTGCTAGTTCAGCGGCTAGCACAGATACGCAGTATTTT	CSASSAASTDTQYF
many	TRBV3-1	TRBJ1-3	-	TGTGCCAGCAGCCAAGGCTTAGCGCGAAACACCATATATTTT	CASSQGLARNTIYF
-	TRBV9	TRBJ1-6	-	TGTGCCAGCAGCGTCGGACCTATCCAGAGTAATAATTCACCCCTCCACTTT	CASSVGPIQSNNSPLHF
many	TRBV24-1	TRBJ1-2	-	TGTGCCACCAGTGATTTGCAAGGCTATGGCTACACCTTC	CATSDLQGYGYTF
-	TRBV25-1	TRBJ2-1	-	TGTGCCAGCAGTGCCCGGGGTAGCGGCTACAATGAGCAGTTCTTC	CASSARGSGYNEQFF
-	TRBV5-1	TRBJ2-5	TRBD1	TGCGCCAGCAGCTTAGGAGACAGGGATGTCCAAGAGACCCAGTACTTC	CASSLGDRDVQETQYF
-	TRBV2	TRBJ1-5	TRBD1	TGTGCCAGCACAGAAGGACAGGGAGGTCAGCCCCAGCATTTT	CASTEGQGGQPQHF
many	TRBV7-8	TRBJ2-3	-	TGTGCCAGCAGCTTAGCCAGGATCACGTACGCAGATACGCAGTATTTT	CASSLARITYADTQYF
many	TRBV27	TRBJ1-2	-	TGTGCCAGCAGTTTATCCCTGGCAGGGGACTATGGCTACACCTTC	CASSLSLAGDYGYTF
-	TRBV11-2	TRBJ1-5	TRBD1	TGTGCCAGCAGCGCGTTAGGACAGGCCCTTTATAGCAATCAGCCCCAGCATTTT	CASSALGQALYSNQPQHF
-	TRBV19	TRBJ1-5	TRBD1	TGTGCCAGTAGTACCTTGACAGGGGATGGCCGCAATCAGCCCCAGCATTTT	CASSTLTGDGRNQPQHF
many	TRBV28	TRBJ1-2	-	TGTGCCAGCACCGTCGGCGGGTCTGCCTATGGCTACACCTTC	CASTVGGSAYGYTF
many	TRBV7-9	TRBJ2-1	-	TGTGCCAGCAGCTACAGGGACGGAAACAATGAGCAGTTCTTC	CASSYRDGNNEQFF
many	TRBV20-1	TRBJ2-1	TRBD2	TGCAGTGCTAGAGATAGGCTAGCGGATCCGTACAATGAGCAGTTCTTC	CSARDRLADPYNEQFF
-	TRBV20-1	TRBJ2-1	-	TGCAGTGCTACCGGGACTCGTTACAATGAGCAGTTCTTC	CSATGTRYNEQFF
few	TRBV10-3	TRBJ1-4	-	TGTGCCATCAGTGGAGGGACATCGGATGGGAAACTGTTTTTT	CAISGGTSDGKLFF
many	TRBV6-1	TRBJ1-2	-	TGTGCCAGCAGCCCTACAGTTAACTATGGCTACACCTTC	CASSPTVNYGYTF
-	TRBV5-1	TRBJ2-5	-	TGCGTCAGCGTAGGCGGAATTAGGGGCGGTGAGACCCAGTACTTC	CVSVGGIRGGETQYF
many	TRBV7-8	TRBJ2-7	-	TGTGCCAGCAGCTTAACCGGGACAACCAGATACGAGCAGTACTTC	CASSLTGTTRYEQYF
-	TRBV30	TRBJ1-6	-	TGTGCCTGGAGTGCCGGGTATAATTCACCCCTCCACTTT	CAWSAGYNSPLHF